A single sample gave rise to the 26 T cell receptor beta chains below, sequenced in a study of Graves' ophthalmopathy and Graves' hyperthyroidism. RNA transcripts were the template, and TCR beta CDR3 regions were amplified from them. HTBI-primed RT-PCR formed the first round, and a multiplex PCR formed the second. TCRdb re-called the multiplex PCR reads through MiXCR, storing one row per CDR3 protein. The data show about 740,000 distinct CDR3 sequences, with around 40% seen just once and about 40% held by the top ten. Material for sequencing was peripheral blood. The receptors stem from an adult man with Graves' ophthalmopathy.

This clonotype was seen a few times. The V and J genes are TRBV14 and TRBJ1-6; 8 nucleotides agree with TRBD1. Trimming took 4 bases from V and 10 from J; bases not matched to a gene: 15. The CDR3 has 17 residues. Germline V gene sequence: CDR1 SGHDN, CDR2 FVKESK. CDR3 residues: CASSPLTQGDKGSPLHF. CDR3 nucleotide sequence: TGTGCCAGCAGCCCACTAACACAGGGGGATAAAGGCTCACCCCTCCACTTT.

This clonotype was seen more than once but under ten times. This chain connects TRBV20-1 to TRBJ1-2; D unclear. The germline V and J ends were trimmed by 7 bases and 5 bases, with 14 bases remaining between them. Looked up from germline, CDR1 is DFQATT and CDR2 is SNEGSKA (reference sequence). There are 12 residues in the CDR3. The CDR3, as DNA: TGCAGTGTCCTACCCCTAGGGTATGGCTACACCTTC. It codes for CSVLPLGYGYTF.

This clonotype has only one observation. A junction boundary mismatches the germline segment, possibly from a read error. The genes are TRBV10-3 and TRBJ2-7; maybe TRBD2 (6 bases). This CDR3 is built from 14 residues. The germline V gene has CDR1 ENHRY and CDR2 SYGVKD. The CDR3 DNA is TGTGCCAGCAGCCTAGCTACGCCTAGCGACGAGCAATACTTC. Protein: CASSLATPSDEQYF.

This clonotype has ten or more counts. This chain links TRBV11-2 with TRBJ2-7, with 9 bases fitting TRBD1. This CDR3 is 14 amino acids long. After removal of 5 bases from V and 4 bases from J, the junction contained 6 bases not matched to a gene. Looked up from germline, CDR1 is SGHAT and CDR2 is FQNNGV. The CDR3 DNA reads TGTGCCAGCAGCGAAGGGACAGGGAAATACGAGCAGTACTTC. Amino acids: CASSEGTGKYEQYF.

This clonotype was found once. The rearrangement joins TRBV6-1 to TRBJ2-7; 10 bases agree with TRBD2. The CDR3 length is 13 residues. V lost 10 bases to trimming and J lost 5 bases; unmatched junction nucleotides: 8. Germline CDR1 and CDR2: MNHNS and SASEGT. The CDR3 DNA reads TGTGCCATTATGCCTAGCGGGAGAGACGAGCAGTACTTC. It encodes CAIMPSGRDEQYF.

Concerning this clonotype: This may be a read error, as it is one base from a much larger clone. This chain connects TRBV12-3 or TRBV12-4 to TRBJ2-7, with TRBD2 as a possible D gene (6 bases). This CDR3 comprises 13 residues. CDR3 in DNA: TGTGCCAGCTCCCGGGGGAGTAGCGCCGAGCAGTGCTTC. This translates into CASSRGSSAEQCF.

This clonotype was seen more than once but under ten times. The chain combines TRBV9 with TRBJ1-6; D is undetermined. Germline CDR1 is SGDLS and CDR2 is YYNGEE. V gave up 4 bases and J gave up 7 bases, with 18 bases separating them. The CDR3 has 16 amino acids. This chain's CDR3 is CASSSQGSSGNSPLHF. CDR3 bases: TGTGCCAGCAGCTCGCAAGGGTCTTCGGGGAATTCACCCCTCCACTTT.

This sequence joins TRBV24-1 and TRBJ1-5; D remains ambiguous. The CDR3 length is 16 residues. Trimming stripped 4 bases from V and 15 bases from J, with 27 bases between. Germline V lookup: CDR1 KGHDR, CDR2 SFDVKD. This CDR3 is CATSDSRLAGMGDTHF. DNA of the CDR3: TGTGCCACCAGTGACTCGAGACTAGCGGGGATGGGAGATACGCATTTT.

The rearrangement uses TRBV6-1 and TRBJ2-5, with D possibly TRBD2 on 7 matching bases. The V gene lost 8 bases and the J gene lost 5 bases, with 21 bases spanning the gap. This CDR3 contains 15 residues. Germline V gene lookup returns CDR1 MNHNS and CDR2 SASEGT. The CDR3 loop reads CASGPIRGALETQYF. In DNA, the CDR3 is TGTGCCAGCGGCCCAATTCGGGGGGCTTTGGAGACCCAGTACTTC.

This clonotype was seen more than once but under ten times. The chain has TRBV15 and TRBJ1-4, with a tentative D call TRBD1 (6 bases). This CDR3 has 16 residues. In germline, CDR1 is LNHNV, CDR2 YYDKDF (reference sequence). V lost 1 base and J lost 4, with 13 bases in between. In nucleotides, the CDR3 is TGTGCCACCAGCAGAGCTGGGGGGGCTAGTAATGAAAAACTGTTTTTT. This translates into CATSRAGGASNEKLFF.

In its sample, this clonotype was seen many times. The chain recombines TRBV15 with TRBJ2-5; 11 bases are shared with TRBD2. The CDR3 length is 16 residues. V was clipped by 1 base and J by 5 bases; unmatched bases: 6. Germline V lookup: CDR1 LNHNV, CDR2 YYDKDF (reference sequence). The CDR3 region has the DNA TGTGCCACCAGCAGAGTGGCTAGCGGGAGGAGGGAGACCCAGTACTTC. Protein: CATSRVASGRRETQYF.

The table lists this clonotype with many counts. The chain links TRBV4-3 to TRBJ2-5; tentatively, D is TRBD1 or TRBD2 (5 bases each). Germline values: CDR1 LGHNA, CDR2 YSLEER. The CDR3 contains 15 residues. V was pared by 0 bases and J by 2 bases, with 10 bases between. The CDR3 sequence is CASSQDGTEQETQYF. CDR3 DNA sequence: TGCGCCAGCAGCCAAGATGGGACGGAACAAGAGACCCAGTACTTC.

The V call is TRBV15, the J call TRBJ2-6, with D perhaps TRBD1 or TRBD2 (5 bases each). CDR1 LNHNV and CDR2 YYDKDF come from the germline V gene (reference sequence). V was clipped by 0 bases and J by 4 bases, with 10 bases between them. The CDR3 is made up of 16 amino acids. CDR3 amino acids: CATSRDLGDGANVLTF. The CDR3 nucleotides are TGTGCCACCAGCAGAGATCTGGGGGACGGGGCCAACGTCCTGACTTTC.

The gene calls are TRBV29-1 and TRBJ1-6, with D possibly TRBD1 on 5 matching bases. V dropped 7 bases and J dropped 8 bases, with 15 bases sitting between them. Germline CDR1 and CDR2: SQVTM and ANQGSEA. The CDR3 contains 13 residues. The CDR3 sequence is CSARDQGDSPLHF. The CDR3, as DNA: TGCAGCGCGCGGGACCAGGGTGATTCACCCCTCCACTTT.

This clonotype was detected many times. The CDR3 DNA reads as TGCAGCGTTGGTGACTTCTATGGCTACACCTTC. Translating gives CSVGDFYGYTF. The chain uses TRBV29-1 and TRBJ1-2; no clear D gene. Trimming pared 4 bases from V and 4 bases from J, leaving 7 bases between. The CDR3 runs 11 residues. Germline CDR1 is SQVTM and CDR2 is ANQGSEA.

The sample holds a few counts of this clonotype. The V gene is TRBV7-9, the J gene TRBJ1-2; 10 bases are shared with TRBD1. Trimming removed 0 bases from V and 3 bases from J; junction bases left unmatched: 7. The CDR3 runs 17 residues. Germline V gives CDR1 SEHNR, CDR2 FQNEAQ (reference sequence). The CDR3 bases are TGTGCCAGCAGCTTAGCATCCTGGACAGGGGGTGACTATGGCTACACCTTC. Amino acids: CASSLASWTGGDYGYTF.

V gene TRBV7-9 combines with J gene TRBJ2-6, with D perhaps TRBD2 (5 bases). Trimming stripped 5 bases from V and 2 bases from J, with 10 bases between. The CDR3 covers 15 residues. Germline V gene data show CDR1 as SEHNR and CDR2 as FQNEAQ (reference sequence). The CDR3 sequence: CASSPRAPGANVLTF. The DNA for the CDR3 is TGTGCCAGCAGCCCGAGGGCTCCTGGGGCCAACGTCCTGACTTTC.

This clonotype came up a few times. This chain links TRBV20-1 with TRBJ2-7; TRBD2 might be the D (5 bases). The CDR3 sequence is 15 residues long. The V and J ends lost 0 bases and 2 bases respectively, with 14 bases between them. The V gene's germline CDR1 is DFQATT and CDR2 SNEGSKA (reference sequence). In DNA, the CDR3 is TGCAGTGCTAGAGATTCGGGGTTCCCCACCTACGAGCAGTACTTC. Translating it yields CSARDSGFPTYEQYF.

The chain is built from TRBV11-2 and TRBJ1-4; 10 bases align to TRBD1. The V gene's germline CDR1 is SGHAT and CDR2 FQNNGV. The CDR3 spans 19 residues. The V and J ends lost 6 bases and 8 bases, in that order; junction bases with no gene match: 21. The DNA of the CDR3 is TGTGCCAGCAGAAAGACAGGGGGCGGGGGGGAGCTCCTACGAGAAAAACTGTTTTTT. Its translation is CASRKTGGGGELLREKLFF.

CDR3 amino acids: CASSVGTGTNTGELFF. The DNA of the CDR3 is TGTGCCAGCAGCGTGGGGACCGGAACCAACACCGGGGAGCTGTTTTTT. The rearrangement links TRBV9 to TRBJ2-2; perhaps D is TRBD1 or TRBD2 (5 bases each). Trimming stripped 2 bases from V and 2 bases from J, with 13 bases between. This CDR3 has 16 amino acids. Germline loops: CDR1 SGDLS, CDR2 YYNGEE.

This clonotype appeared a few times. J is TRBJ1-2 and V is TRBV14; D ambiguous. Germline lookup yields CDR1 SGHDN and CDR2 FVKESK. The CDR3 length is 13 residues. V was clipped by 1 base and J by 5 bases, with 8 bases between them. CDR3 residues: CASSQVAWYGYTF. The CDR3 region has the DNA TGTGCCAGCAGCCAAGTAGCCTGGTATGGCTACACCTTC.

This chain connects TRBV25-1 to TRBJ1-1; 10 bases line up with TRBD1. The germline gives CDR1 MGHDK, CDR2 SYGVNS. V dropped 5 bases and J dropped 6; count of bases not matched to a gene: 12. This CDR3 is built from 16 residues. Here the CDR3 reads CASSPIAGTGVSEAFF. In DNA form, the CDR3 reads TGTGCCAGCAGTCCCATCGCCGGGACAGGGGTTTCTGAAGCTTTCTTT.

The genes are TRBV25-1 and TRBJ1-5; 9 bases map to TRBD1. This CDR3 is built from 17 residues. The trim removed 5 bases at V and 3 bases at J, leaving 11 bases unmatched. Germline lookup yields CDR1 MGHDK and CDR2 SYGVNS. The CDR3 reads CASSYERQGVTNQPQHF. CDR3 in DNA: TGTGCCAGCAGTTACGAGAGACAGGGGGTCACCAATCAGCCCCAGCATTTT.

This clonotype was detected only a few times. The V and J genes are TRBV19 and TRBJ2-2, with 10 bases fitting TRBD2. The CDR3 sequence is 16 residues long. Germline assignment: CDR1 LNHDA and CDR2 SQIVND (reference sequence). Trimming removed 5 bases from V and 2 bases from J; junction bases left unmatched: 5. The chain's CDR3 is CASSLGLAKNTGELFF. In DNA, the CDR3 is TGTGCCAGTAGTCTGGGACTAGCGAAAAACACCGGGGAGCTGTTTTTT.

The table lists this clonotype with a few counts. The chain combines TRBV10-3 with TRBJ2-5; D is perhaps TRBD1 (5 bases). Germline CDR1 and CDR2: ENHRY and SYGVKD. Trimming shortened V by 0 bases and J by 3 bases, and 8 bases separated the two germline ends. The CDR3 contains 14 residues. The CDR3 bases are TGTGCCATCAGTGAGTCACCAGGGAAAGAGACCCAGTACTTC. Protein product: CAISESPGKETQYF.

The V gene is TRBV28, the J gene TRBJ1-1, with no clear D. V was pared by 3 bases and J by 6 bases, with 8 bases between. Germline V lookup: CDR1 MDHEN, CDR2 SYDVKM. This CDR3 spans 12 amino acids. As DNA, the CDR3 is TGTGCCAGCAGTTTCCCCGCTGCTGAAGCTTTCTTT. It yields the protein CASSFPAAEAFF.